The 10 T cell receptor beta chains given below trace back to one sample, sequenced in a study of T cells expressing NK-cell markers. For each CDR3 protein, TCRdb gives one entry from its re-call of the 5' RACE reads, without DNA. The table lists fewer than 300,000 distinct CDR3 sequences, with 4.2% in the top ten. Sequences were obtained from blood T cells: a sorted CD56 or NKG2C T cell subset, CD4+ or CD8+ T cells, or bulk PBMC T cells (not recorded which). The receptors were gathered from a woman between 18 and 70 years old in good health.

The CDR3 loop is CSARGRRGLYNEQFF. The chain uses TRBV20-1 and TRBJ2-1. The CDR3 contains 15 residues. Per germline, CDR1 DFQATT and CDR2 SNEGSKA (reference sequence).

CDR3 in amino acids: CASSLTRVAYNSPLHF. The chain combines TRBV5-1 with TRBJ1-6. The germline CDR1 and CDR2 sequences are SGHRS and YFSETQ. The CDR3 consists of 16 residues.

This chain links TRBV6-5 with TRBJ2-1; TCRdb's D gene call, TRBD2, goes unchecked for lack of DNA. The CDR3 length is 15 residues. Germline V gives CDR1 MNHEY, CDR2 SVGAGI. CDR3 region: CASSYSGTSIDEQFF.

The CDR3 protein is CASREGTLSNYGYTF. This chain joins TRBV2 and TRBJ1-2; TCRdb's D call, TRBD1, is unchecked because there is no DNA. The germline V gene has CDR1 SNHLY and CDR2 FYNNEI. The CDR3 loop spans 15 amino acids. The full variable domain, with the rest looked up from reference TRBV2 and TRBJ1-2, is EPEVTQTPSHQVTQMGQEVILRCVPISNHLYFYWYRQILGQKVEFLVSFYNNEISEKSEIFDDQFSVERPDGSNFTLKIRSTKLEDSAMYFCASREGTLSNYGYTFGSGTRLTVV.

This rearrangement joins TRBV2 to TRBJ1-2; checking the TCRdb D call of TRBD1 is not possible without DNA. The CDR3 spans 14 residues. The germline V gene encodes CDR1 SNHLY and CDR2 FYNNEI. CDR3 loop: CASSEASRDYGYTF.

The CDR3 protein is CASSLGTSINEQFF. The rearrangement links TRBV7-8 to TRBJ2-1; TCRdb outputs TRBD1, but without DNA this stays unchecked. The germline V gene has CDR1 SGHVS and CDR2 FQNEAQ. This CDR3 contains 14 residues.

V gene TRBV6-6 combines with J gene TRBJ2-5; TCRdb indicates TRBD2, and absent DNA this call remains unverified. The CDR3 runs 13 residues. Per germline, CDR1 MNHNY and CDR2 SVGAGI (reference sequence). The CDR3 protein is CAMTRGEGETQYF.

The CDR3 loop reads CATRKSGIQYF. This rearrangement joins TRBV15 to TRBJ2-4; TCRdb's D gene call, TRBD2, goes unchecked for lack of DNA. There are 11 residues in the CDR3. Per germline, CDR1 LNHNV and CDR2 YYDKDF (reference sequence).

The chain recombines TRBV12-3 or TRBV12-4 with TRBJ2-1; there is no DNA to check the TCRdb D call of TRBD2. The CDR3 extends over 18 amino acids. The CDR3: CASSAGLAGGSSYNEQFF.

The genes are TRBV20-1 and TRBJ2-2; TCRdb outputs TRBD2, but without DNA this stays unchecked. This CDR3 spans 14 amino acids. In germline, CDR1 is DFQATT, CDR2 SNEGSKA (reference sequence). This CDR3 reads CSARELAGAGELFF.